This TCR beta chain comes out of a study of cytotoxic CD8 clonotypes in ibrutinib-treated CLL (dated by TCRdb to 2020 to 2023). Background for the entire study: The cohort had ten to twelve relapsed/refractory and 15 treatment-naive patients; some 17 were IGHV unmutated. Partial responses were observed in about 24 patients and complete responses in 2; after a median follow-up of roughly 72 months, remission was maintained in roughly 14 patients and progression was observed in some 12. Response samples were taken after a median of approximately eleven months on treatment, ranging from 6 to 36 months. On average, each sample had about 250,000 productive templates and 96,000 or so productive rearrangements. Of the 70 to 90 people in the trial, roughly 27 had longitudinal samples available. Cryopreserved peripheral blood mononuclear cells were obtained prior to treatment, at the time of response, and at either disease progression or sustained remission. Every remission and progressive disease sample was obtained while ibrutinib was still being received by the patients.

The time point label corresponds to: about 11 months on ibrutinib. For TCR beta library preparation, 1.5 to 2.5 micrograms of genomic DNA were extracted from the cryopreserved PBMCs. Longitudinal blood samples from CLL patients on ibrutinib monotherapy were analyzed using high-throughput TCR beta sequencing. The patients took part in an open-label, single-center phase 2 trial of ibrutinib monotherapy. In the case of this clone: The antigen this receptor binds is unknown. No much larger clonotype is one base removed from it; base qualities were not supplied.

CDR1 and CDR2, per the germline V gene (reference sequence), are PRHDT and FYEKMQ. Spanning cysteine to phenylalanine, the CDR3 consists of 14 amino acids. Only the CDR3 region is kept as DNA, spanning 42 bases read in frame from base 1. After removal of 7 bases from V and 4 bases from J, the junction retains 6 bases not matched to a gene. A MiSeq instrument was used for deep resolution sequencing, which targeted depths ranging from 1 in 1 million up to 1 in 200,000 T cells, with coverage averaging 10x for each clonotype. The immunoSEQ hsTCRB Kit was used to generate the TCR beta libraries. Per the source publication's procedure: The data were analyzed with ImmunoSEQ Analyzer and ImmunoSEQ Data Assistant, and V, D and J gene assignments followed IMGT definitions. Clonality, which ranges from 0 to 1, was calculated by subtracting the normalized Shannon entropy of productive rearrangement frequencies from one. Only overrepresented clonotypes making up at least 0.05% of the repertoire of each patient were included in the public clonotype analysis. Repertoires from about a dozen age-matched healthy donors in immuneACCESS were used as clonality controls. As stored in TCRdb, this immuneACCESS dataset retains in-frame rearrangements with V and J assigned. A fraction of the clones does not appear; measured against another copy, unresolved V genes explain less than half of the discrepancy, and the remainder lacks a known reason. V and J calls plus clone size are reproduced from that table; the DNA served to infer D and trimming. The table for this sample lists around 70,000 clones; about 64% of them were counted only once. The ten largest clones capture approximately 6.2% of the sample.

On the study overall, not on this receptor specifically: Baseline clonality exceeded that of age-matched healthy donors and correlated strongly with circulating CD8+ T-cell counts. Public clonotypes were rare and either shrank or stayed stable during treatment, and the rise in clonality at ibrutinib response reflected expansion of private clonotypes. Sampling times were not matched between patients in sustained remission and patients whose disease was progressing, and lymph node repertoires were not examined. An increase in clonality was observed at ibrutinib response, with clonality remaining stable during sustained remission and falling back toward baseline at progression.

This sample comprised PBMCs, obtained after 12 months of ibrutinib treatment. The chain is encoded by TRBV13 joined to TRBJ2-5; 10 of the junction bases match TRBD1. The source is a human donor with chronic lymphocytic leukemia. The DNA reads TGTGCCAGCAATATCGGACAGGGGGGAGAGACCCAGTACTTC. Its translation is CASNIGQGGETQYF.